This entry is about one T cell receptor (beta chain). These data are taken from a study of T cell changes during pregnancy in multiple sclerosis. Germline V gene data show CDR1 as LNHDA and CDR2 as SQIVND (reference sequence). Trimming removed 7 bases from V and 9 bases from J; junction bases left unmatched: 12. The CDR3 consists of 15 residues. Repertoires were generated with immunoSEQ multiplex PCR, while TCRdb's copy carries only in-frame clones and drops some. The repertoire holds tens of thousands of clones, with approximately 89% as singletons. The TCR was taken from a female donor in good health, enrolled as a control in a pregnancy study. The sequencing here drew on CD4+ T cells from peripheral blood mononuclear cells, taken after pregnancy. The chain couples TRBV19 to TRBJ1-1; 12 nucleotides line up with TRBD1. The CDR3 loop reads CASKSRDRGQLQAFF. CDR3 nucleotide sequence: TGTGCCAGTAAGTCCCGGGACAGGGGGCAACTTCAAGCTTTCTTT.